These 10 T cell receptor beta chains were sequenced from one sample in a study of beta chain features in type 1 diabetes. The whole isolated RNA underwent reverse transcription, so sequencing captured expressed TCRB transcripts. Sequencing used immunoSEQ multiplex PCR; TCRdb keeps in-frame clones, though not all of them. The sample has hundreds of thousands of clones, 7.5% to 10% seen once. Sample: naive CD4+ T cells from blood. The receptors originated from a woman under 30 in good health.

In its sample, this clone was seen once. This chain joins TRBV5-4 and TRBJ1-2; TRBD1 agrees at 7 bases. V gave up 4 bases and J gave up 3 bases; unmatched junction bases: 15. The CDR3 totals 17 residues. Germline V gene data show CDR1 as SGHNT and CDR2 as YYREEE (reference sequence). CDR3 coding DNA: TGTGCCAGCAGCCGACCCGGTAGACAGGGCATGTACTATGGCTACACCTTC. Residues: CASSRPGRQGMYYGYTF.

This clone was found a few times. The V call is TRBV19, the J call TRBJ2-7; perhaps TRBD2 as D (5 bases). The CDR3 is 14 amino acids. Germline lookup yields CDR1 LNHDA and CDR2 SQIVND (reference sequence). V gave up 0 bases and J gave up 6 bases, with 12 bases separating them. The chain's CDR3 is CASSIDRRGFEQYF. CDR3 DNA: TGTGCCAGTAGTATAGACCGCCGCGGGTTCGAGCAGTACTTC.

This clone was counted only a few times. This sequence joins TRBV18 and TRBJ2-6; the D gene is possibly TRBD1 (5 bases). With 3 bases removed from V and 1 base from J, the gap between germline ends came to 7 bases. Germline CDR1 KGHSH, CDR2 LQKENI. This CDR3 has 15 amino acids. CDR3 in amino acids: CASSPDISGANVLTF. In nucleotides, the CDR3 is TGTGCCAGCTCACCGGACATATCTGGGGCCAACGTCCTGACTTTC.

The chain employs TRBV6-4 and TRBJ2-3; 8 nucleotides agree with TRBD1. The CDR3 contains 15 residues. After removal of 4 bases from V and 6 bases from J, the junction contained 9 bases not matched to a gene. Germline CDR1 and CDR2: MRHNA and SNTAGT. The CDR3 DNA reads TGTGCCAGCAGTGCGGGACAGGCGGCGGGGGATACGCAGTATTTT. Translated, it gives CASSAGQAAGDTQYF.

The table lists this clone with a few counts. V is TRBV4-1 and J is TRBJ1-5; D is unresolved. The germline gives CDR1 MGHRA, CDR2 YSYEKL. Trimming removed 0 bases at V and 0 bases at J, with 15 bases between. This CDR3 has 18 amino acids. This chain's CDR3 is CASSQDIYAAVSNQPQHF. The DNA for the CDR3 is TGCGCCAGCAGCCAAGATATATATGCGGCAGTTAGCAATCAGCCCCAGCATTTT.

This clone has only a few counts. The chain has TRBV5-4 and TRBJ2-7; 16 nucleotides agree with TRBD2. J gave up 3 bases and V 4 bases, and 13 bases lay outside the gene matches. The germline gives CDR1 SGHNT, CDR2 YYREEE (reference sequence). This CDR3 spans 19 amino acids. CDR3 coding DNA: TGTGCCAGCAGCCCGGGACTAGCGGGAGGGCTAAGGCATCACTACGAGCAGTACTTC. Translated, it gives CASSPGLAGGLRHHYEQYF. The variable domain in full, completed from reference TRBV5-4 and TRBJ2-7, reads ETGVTQSPTHLIKTRGQQVTLRCSSQSGHNTVSWYQQALGQGPQFIFQYYREEENGRGNFPPRFSGLQFPNYSSELNVNALELDDSALYLCASSPGLAGGLRHHYEQYFGPGTRLTVT.

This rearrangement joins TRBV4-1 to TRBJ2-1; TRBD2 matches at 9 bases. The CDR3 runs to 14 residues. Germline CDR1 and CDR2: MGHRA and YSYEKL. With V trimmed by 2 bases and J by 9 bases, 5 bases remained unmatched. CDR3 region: CASSQLGLAGEQFF. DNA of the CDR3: TGCGCCAGCAGCCAATTGGGACTAGCCGGTGAGCAGTTCTTC.

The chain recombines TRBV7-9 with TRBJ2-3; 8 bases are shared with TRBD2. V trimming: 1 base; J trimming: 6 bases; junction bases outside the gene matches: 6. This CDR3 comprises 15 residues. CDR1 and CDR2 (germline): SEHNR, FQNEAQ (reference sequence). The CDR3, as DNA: TGTGCCAGCAGCTTAGTGAGCGGGGGAGGGGATACGCAGTATTTT. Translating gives CASSLVSGGGDTQYF.

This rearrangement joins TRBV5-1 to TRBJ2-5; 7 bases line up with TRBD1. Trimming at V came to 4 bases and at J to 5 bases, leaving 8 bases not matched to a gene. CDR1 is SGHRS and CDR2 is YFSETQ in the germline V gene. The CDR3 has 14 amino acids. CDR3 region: CASSLGTVEETQYF. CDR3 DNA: TGCGCCAGCAGCCTGGGGACAGTAGAGGAGACCCAGTACTTC. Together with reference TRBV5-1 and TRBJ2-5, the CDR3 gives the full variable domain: KAGVTQTPRYLIKTRGQQVTLSCSPISGHRSVSWYQQTPGQGLQFLFEYFSETQRNKGNFPGRFSGRQFSNSRSEMNVSTLELGDSALYLCASSLGTVEETQYFGPGTRLLVL.

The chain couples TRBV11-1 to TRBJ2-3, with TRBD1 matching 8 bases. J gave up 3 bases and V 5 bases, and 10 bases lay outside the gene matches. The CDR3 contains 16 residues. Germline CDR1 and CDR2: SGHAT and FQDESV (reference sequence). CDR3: CASSNLRGQRTDTQYF. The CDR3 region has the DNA TGTGCCAGCAGCAACCTCAGGGGGCAGAGGACAGATACGCAGTATTTT.